This entry lists 8 T cell receptor beta chains sequenced from one sample in a study of shared clonotypes between healthy human individuals. Profiling relied on immunoSEQ multiplex PCR, and the TCRdb table lists in-frame clones only, not all of them. Among roughly 520,000 clones listed, 95% to 97% were seen once. The sample comprised naive CD4+ T cells sorted from blood. Subset noted: CD45RA+ positively selected. The receptor source for this set is a woman aged 25 to 39 in good health.

V gene TRBV19 combines with J gene TRBJ2-5; 9 bases line up with TRBD1. The CDR3 is 15 amino acids. The V gene end was trimmed by 7 bases and the J gene end by 5 bases; junction bases not matched to a gene: 11. Germline CDR1 LNHDA, CDR2 SQIVND (reference sequence). The CDR3 DNA reads TGTGCCAGTAAAAAGGGGACAGGGAGGGTGGAGACCCAGTACTTC. It encodes CASKKGTGRVETQYF.

The chain has TRBV27 and TRBJ2-7; TRBD2 aligns across 11 bases. The CDR3 is made up of 17 amino acids. The V segment lost 5 bases and the J segment 3 bases; nucleotides outside the gene matches: 12. Germline CDR1 and CDR2: MNHEY and SMNVEV (reference sequence). This CDR3 reads CASSVGLAGEVVYEQYF. In DNA, the CDR3 is TGTGCCAGCAGTGTTGGACTAGCGGGTGAGGTCGTCTACGAGCAGTACTTC.

This chain connects TRBV28 to TRBJ2-7; tentative D call: TRBD1 (7 bases). This CDR3 contains 16 residues. Deletions cut 2 bases from V and 12 bases from J, with 26 bases between. The germline gives CDR1 MDHEN, CDR2 SYDVKM. The CDR3 reads CASSLTKTGSSGGWYF. The CDR3 DNA reads as TGTGCCAGCAGTTTAACAAAGACAGGGTCGAGTGGAGGGTGGTACTTC.

This clone appeared once. The same CDR3 can be traced to other DNA sequences in this sample. J is TRBJ1-5 and V is TRBV28; no clear D. This CDR3 contains 13 residues. CDR1 is MDHEN, CDR2 SYDVKM, per germline. V was shortened by 6 bases and J by 3 bases, with 9 bases between the two germline ends. The CDR3: CASSTGSNQPQHF. DNA of the CDR3: TGTGCCAGCAGCACCGGGTCCAATCAGCCCCAGCATTTT.

The CDR3 nucleotides read TGTGCCAGCAGTGAAAGGCAGGGGGCCTACACTGAAGCTTTCTTT. Its protein is CASSERQGAYTEAFF. The chain links TRBV2 to TRBJ1-1, with 8 bases aligning to TRBD1. Per the germline V gene, CDR1 is SNHLY and CDR2 is FYNNEI. This CDR3 has 15 residues. V gave up 2 bases and J gave up 3 bases; unmatched junction bases: 5.

The rearrangement links TRBV30 to TRBJ2-1; D not resolved. CDR1 and CDR2 from the germline V gene are GTSNPN and SVGIG (reference sequence). The CDR3 runs 14 residues. Trimming cost V 7 bases and J 2 bases, with 15 bases left between them. DNA for the CDR3: TGTGCCTCCGGGCGCCCCCGAACCTACAATGAGCAGTTCTTC. Protein sequence: CASGRPRTYNEQFF.

The chain couples TRBV14 to TRBJ2-5; D is uncertain. The germline CDR1 and CDR2 sequences are SGHDN and FVKESK. The V and J ends lost 0 bases and 1 base respectively, with 0 bases between them. There are 12 residues in the CDR3. CDR3 protein: CASSQDQETQYF. The CDR3 bases are TGTGCCAGCAGCCAAGACCAAGAGACCCAGTACTTC.

V usage is TRBV19 and J usage is TRBJ2-7; D might be TRBD1 (6 bases). Trimming shortened V by 8 bases and J by 2 bases, and 13 bases separated the two germline ends. Germline CDR1 is LNHDA and CDR2 is SQIVND (reference sequence). This CDR3 has 13 residues. CDR3 in amino acids: CASGQNAPYEQYF. CDR3 sequence (DNA): TGTGCCAGTGGACAGAACGCCCCCTACGAGCAGTACTTC.